The clone carrying this TCR beta chain occurred many times. This entry belongs to a study of metastatic and nonmetastatic thyroid tumors. In germline, CDR1 is DFQATT, CDR2 SNEGSKA (reference sequence). With V trimmed by 6 bases and J by 5 bases, 11 bases remained unmatched. This CDR3 has 14 residues. Treatment of any kind had been given to no patient before thyroid surgery. TCRdb reprocessed the PCR reads via MiXCR. The table lists roughly 16,000 clones, about 28% of them singletons, with approximately 10% in the top ten. J is TRBJ1-2 and V is TRBV20-1; the match to TRBD1 covers 8 bases. Material for sequencing was blood. The sequence was obtained from a female donor with papillary thyroid cancer or a benign thyroid nodule (not recorded which). Some clones in this sample may be carry-over from other donors' samples. CDR3 sequence reads: CSAIGGTGGYGYTF. CDR3 coding DNA: TGCAGTGCGATCGGGGGTACAGGGGGTTATGGCTACACCTTC.